The 24 T cell receptor beta chains in this list originate from one sample, sequenced in a study of radiotherapy plus CTLA-4 blockade in lung cancer. The protocol was immunoSEQ multiplex PCR, while the TCRdb copy is restricted to in-frame clones and leaves out a portion. The sample records tens of thousands of clones, roughly three quarters being singletons. Sample: peripheral blood, taken from a patient treated with radiotherapy plus ipilimumab. The receptors shown here come from a human donor with non-small cell lung cancer who had a complete response to radiotherapy plus ipilimumab.

The genes are TRBV15 and TRBJ1-1; a possible D gene is TRBD1 (5 bases). The CDR3 sequence is 13 residues long. Trimming pared 8 bases from V and 1 base from J, leaving 11 bases between. Germline CDR1 and CDR2: LNHNV and YYDKDF (reference sequence). The CDR3 DNA is TGTGCCACCGATCAGGGCGAGAACACTGAAGCTTTCTTT. Protein sequence: CATDQGENTEAFF.

CDR3 bases: TGTGCTAGTGGTCCCGATGTCCTCCAGCGGGCCAACAATGAGCAGTTCTTC. Its translation: CASGPDVLQRANNEQFF. The chain is built from TRBV12-5 and TRBJ2-1; a weak D match, TRBD2 (6 bases). Germline V lookup: CDR1 LGHNT, CDR2 FRNRAP. The CDR3 is 17 amino acids. Trimming took off 5 bases at V and 5 bases at J, with 22 bases between the two ends.

The genes are TRBV27 and TRBJ2-2; a weak D match, TRBD1 (5 bases). Looked up from germline, CDR1 is MNHEY and CDR2 is SMNVEV (reference sequence). This CDR3 comprises 17 residues. Trimming removed 6 bases at V and 6 bases at J, with 23 bases between. In nucleotides, the CDR3 is TGTGCCAGCAGGTGGGGCGGCCCCGGTAGAACCGCCGGGGAGCTGTTTTTT. It translates to CASRWGGPGRTAGELFF.

V and J are TRBV19 and TRBJ2-1; 7 bases line up with TRBD1. V shed 1 base, J shed 7 bases, and the junction held 7 bases outside the gene matches. The CDR3 runs 15 residues. Germline values: CDR1 LNHDA, CDR2 SQIVND (reference sequence). This CDR3 is CASSIGRQGWNEQFF. CDR3 sequence (DNA): TGTGCCAGTAGTATAGGTCGACAGGGTTGGAATGAGCAGTTCTTC. The whole variable domain, remainder taken from reference TRBV19 and TRBJ2-1, is DGGITQSPKYLFRKEGQNVTLSCEQNLNHDAMYWYRQDPGQGLRLIYYSQIVNDFQKGDIAEGYSVSREKKESFPLTVTSAQKNPTAFYLCASSIGRQGWNEQFFGPGTRLTVL.

The CDR3 here is CARSLVYGDRGPSSGNTIYF. The CDR3 DNA reads as TGTGCCAGAAGCTTGGTGTACGGGGACAGGGGCCCTAGCTCTGGAAACACCATATATTTT. V is TRBV5-3 and J is TRBJ1-3; 10 bases line up with TRBD1. TRBV5-3 is given ORF status, its function remaining uncertain. J gave up 0 bases and V 0 bases, and 12 bases lay outside the gene matches. The CDR3 has 20 residues.

The genes are TRBV28 and TRBJ2-5, with TRBD1 matching over 7 bases. V lost 6 bases, J lost 0 bases, and 7 bases stayed unmatched. The CDR3 runs to 15 residues. In germline, CDR1 is MDHEN, CDR2 SYDVKM. In DNA, the CDR3 is TGTGCCAGCAGCCCTTCGACAGGGAACCAAGAGACCCAGTACTTC. The encoded protein is CASSPSTGNQETQYF.

This clone was observed a few times. The V gene is TRBV4-1, the J gene TRBJ1-2, with 7 positions matching TRBD1. The germline CDR1 and CDR2 sequences are MGHRA and YSYEKL. The junction had 12 bases not matched to a gene; V was cut back by 3 bases and J by 2 bases. This CDR3 comprises 17 residues. The CDR3 bases are TGCGCCAGCAGCCACGGTAAAAGACAGGGAAAGAACTATGGCTACACCTTC. Translation: CASSHGKRQGKNYGYTF.

V and J are TRBV5-5 and TRBJ1-2; perhaps TRBD1 as D (5 bases). Germline CDR1 and CDR2: SGHKS and YYEKEE (reference sequence). Between the trimmed V and J ends, which lost 3 bases and 6 bases, there was a span of 21 bases. The CDR3 covers 16 residues. The CDR3 loop is CASSYTGTQVGHGYTF. CDR3 nucleotides: TGTGCCAGCAGCTATACCGGGACCCAAGTAGGTCATGGCTACACCTTC.

The chain combines TRBV27 with TRBJ2-5; 10 nucleotides line up with TRBD2. Germline V gene data show CDR1 as MNHEY and CDR2 as SMNVEV (reference sequence). J lost 0 bases, V lost 4 bases, and 5 bases had no gene match. The CDR3 length is 16 residues. The CDR3 DNA reads as TGTGCCAGCAGTTCGCTACTAGCGGGGAACCAAGAGACCCAGTACTTC. It yields the protein CASSSLLAGNQETQYF.

The chain couples TRBV7-9 to TRBJ1-4, with D possibly matching TRBD1 (5 bases). Germline V gene sequence: CDR1 SEHNR, CDR2 FQNEAQ (reference sequence). V was shortened by 5 bases and J by 2 bases, with 15 bases between the two germline ends. This CDR3 is 16 amino acids long. The CDR3 nucleotides are TGTGCCAGCAGCCCGGGTAGGGGAAGCACTAATGAAAAACTGTTTTTT. It is translated as CASSPGRGSTNEKLFF.

This chain links TRBV30 with TRBJ2-3; possibly TRBD1 or TRBD2 for D (5 bases each). The CDR3 runs to 14 residues. Germline CDR1 reads GTSNPN; CDR2 reads SVGIG (reference sequence). Trimming left V 4 bases short and J 2 bases short, with 13 bases between. The CDR3: CAWNGQGATDTQYF. Here the CDR3 DNA reads TGTGCCTGGAATGGTCAGGGAGCCACAGATACGCAGTATTTT.

The V and J genes are TRBV10-2 and TRBJ1-1; TRBD1 matches 11 bases. Per germline, CDR1 WSHSY and CDR2 SAAADI. The junction had 7 bases not matched to a gene; V was cut back by 4 bases and J by 3 bases. This CDR3 is built from 16 residues. The CDR3 nucleotides read TGCGCCAGCAGTGGAGGGACAGGGGGTAGTGACACTGAAGCTTTCTTT. Protein sequence: CASSGGTGGSDTEAFF.

The chain has TRBV9 and TRBJ2-4; 11 bases are shared with TRBD2. V dropped 3 bases and J dropped 6; count of bases not matched to a gene: 2. Germline V CDR1 and CDR2: SGDLS, YYNGEE. This CDR3 spans 14 amino acids. CDR3 sequence reads: CASSAGTSGNIQYF. The CDR3 DNA follows: TGTGCCAGCAGCGCCGGGACTAGCGGAAACATTCAGTACTTC.

This clone was recorded only once. The gene calls are TRBV5-6 and TRBJ1-4; 8 bases match TRBD1. CDR1 and CDR2 (germline): SGHDT, YYEEEE. V lost 4 bases, J lost 4 bases, and 6 bases stayed unmatched. The CDR3 loop spans 15 amino acids. CDR3 sequence: CASSRLGQGNEKLFF. CDR3 nucleotides: TGTGCCAGCAGCCGATTAGGACAGGGTAATGAAAAACTGTTTTTT.

The chain couples TRBV11-2 to TRBJ2-1, with D perhaps TRBD1 or TRBD2 (5 bases each). Germline V gives CDR1 SGHAT, CDR2 FQNNGV. Trimming cost V 5 bases and J 8 bases, with 19 bases left between them. The CDR3 has 15 residues. CDR3 sequence reads: CASSPGQTLGDEQFF. The DNA of the CDR3 is TGTGCCAGCAGCCCGGGGCAAACACTGGGCGATGAGCAGTTCTTC.

This clone was seen just once. Its ends do not fully match the called genes, so a read error is possible. The chain links TRBV7-7 to TRBJ2-3, with 8 nucleotides matching TRBD1. Germline V gene data show CDR1 as SSHAT and CDR2 as FNYEAQ (reference sequence). The length of the CDR3 is 16 residues. CDR3 region: CASSPSQGAGKGTQYF. The CDR3 DNA is TGTGCTAGCAGCCCAAGCCAGGGGGCAGGAAAGGGTACGCAGTATTTT.

A single count supports this clone. This CDR3 is CASSLAGLRGQPQHF. The DNA of the CDR3 is TGTGCCAGCAGCTTAGCGGGGTTACGGGGTCAGCCCCAGCATTTT. The genes are TRBV7-2 and TRBJ1-5; D gene ambiguous. Germline V gene lookup returns CDR1 SGHTA and CDR2 FQGNSA. Trimming took 0 bases from V and 6 from J, leaving 12 bases between them. The CDR3 contains 15 residues.

This chain connects TRBV18 to TRBJ1-3, with a possible D match to TRBD1 (6 bases). This CDR3 comprises 16 residues. The V and J ends lost 3 bases and 1 base respectively, with 13 bases between them. Germline V CDR1 and CDR2: KGHSH, LQKENI. The CDR3 DNA is TGTGCCAGCTCACCCTCACAGGGTATATCTGGAAACACCATATATTTT. Translated, it gives CASSPSQGISGNTIYF. The full variable domain, its missing parts supplied by reference TRBV18 and TRBJ1-3, is NAGVMQNPRHLVRRRGQEARLRCSPMKGHSHVYWYRQLPEEGLKFMVYLQKENIIDESGMPKERFSAEFPKEGPSILRIQQVVRGDSAAYFCASSPSQGISGNTIYFGEGSWLTVV.

This clone was detected a few times. The chain links TRBV5-8 to TRBJ1-5; D not resolved. The germline V and J ends were trimmed by 2 bases and 5 bases, with 11 bases remaining between them. In germline, CDR1 is SGHTS, CDR2 YDEGEE. This CDR3 has 14 residues. CDR3 DNA: TGTGCCAGCAGCTTTGGCAGGATGCATCAGCCCCAGCATTTT. Its protein is CASSFGRMHQPQHF.

This clone appeared once. The chain couples TRBV4-1 to TRBJ1-1; D unresolved. There are 13 residues in the CDR3. V lost 0 bases and J 3 bases, leaving 5 bases between the germline ends. The V gene's germline CDR1 is MGHRA and CDR2 YSYEKL. CDR3 sequence: CASSQDKYTEAFF. CDR3 nucleotides: TGCGCCAGCAGCCAAGATAAGTACACTGAAGCTTTCTTT.

This clone showed up just once. The chain recombines TRBV12-5 with TRBJ2-6, with TRBD2 as a possible D gene (6 bases). CDR3 length: 17 amino acids. V was shortened by 7 bases and J by 4 bases, with 20 bases between the two germline ends. Germline-derived CDR1 and CDR2 are LGHNT and FRNRAP. CDR3 nucleotide sequence: TGTGCTAGTGCCCCCTCTTCCCCGGCGGGAGGGGCCAACGTCCTGACTTTC. Translating it yields CASAPSSPAGGANVLTF.

This clone was seen only a few times. Different DNA sequences within this sample yield the same CDR3. The gene calls are TRBV19 and TRBJ2-7; TRBD1 aligns across 10 bases. The CDR3 sequence is 15 residues long. The ends lost 6 bases at V and 0 bases at J; junction bases unmatched: 5. CDR1 and CDR2 from the germline V gene are LNHDA and SQIVND (reference sequence). As DNA, the CDR3 is TGTGCCAGTAGCCCGGGGACAGGGGCCTCCTACGAGCAGTACTTC. It specifies CASSPGTGASYEQYF.

The chain has TRBV11-2 and TRBJ1-4, with TRBD1 identical over 8 bases. The germline V gene has CDR1 SGHAT and CDR2 FQNNGV. The junction had 6 bases not matched to a gene; V was cut back by 1 base and J by 8 bases. This CDR3 is 15 amino acids long. The CDR3 DNA reads as TGTGCCAGCAGCTTAGGGGGGACAGGTGTCGAAAAACTGTTTTTT. Protein product: CASSLGGTGVEKLFF.

V is TRBV12-5 and J is TRBJ1-2; D is possibly TRBD1 (5 bases). Per germline, CDR1 LGHNT and CDR2 FRNRAP. The CDR3 has 15 residues. The germline V and J ends were trimmed by 3 bases and 2 bases, with 13 bases remaining between them. CDR3 in amino acids: CASGFTDRGNYGYTF. The DNA for the CDR3 is TGTGCTAGTGGTTTCACAGACAGAGGAAACTATGGCTACACCTTC.